The T cell receptor beta chain described here comes from a study of siplizumab effects on memory and regulatory T cells. Study results and caveats: An assignable naive or memory phenotype was lacking in roughly 80-96% of proliferating CD4+ or CD8+ clones.

Produced via immunoSEQ multiplex PCR; TCRdb's table is partial and in-frame only. The table records some 110,000 clones, 93% of them present only once. The V and J ends lost 2 bases and 9 bases respectively, with 8 bases between them. The V gene's germline CDR1 is GTSNPN and CDR2 SVGIG (reference sequence). The CDR3 totals 11 residues. Comment on this clone: Its antigen is not identified.

The clonotype was recovered from a human donor in good health. The sample consisted of Tregs sorted from blood. J is TRBJ2-1 and V is TRBV30, with D tentatively TRBD2 (6 bases). CDR3 bases: TGTGCCTGGAGTTGGCGGGGTGAGCAGTTCTTC. Amino acid sequence: CAWSWRGEQFF. The variable domain in full, completed from reference TRBV30 and TRBJ2-1, reads SQTIHQWPATLVQPVGSPLSLECTVEGTSNPNLYWYRQAAGRGLQLLFYSVGIGQISSEVPQNLSASRPQDRQFILSSKKLLLSDSGFYLCAWSWRGEQFFGPGTRLTVL.